Following are 23 T cell receptor beta chains from one sample sequenced in a study of blood T cell repertoires in COVID-19. The protocol was immunoSEQ multiplex PCR, while the TCRdb copy is restricted to in-frame clones and leaves out a portion. The sample includes approximately 110,000 clones, around 84% of them seen just once. Sequenced material: peripheral blood. These receptors originate from a man aged 40-49 years with acute or convalescent COVID-19.

CDR3 loop: CSAHNQETQYF. CDR3 coding DNA: TGCAGTGCCCACAACCAAGAGACCCAGTACTTC. The rearrangement uses TRBV20-1 and TRBJ2-5, with unresolved D. Looked up from germline, CDR1 is DFQATT and CDR2 is SNEGSKA (reference sequence). The V gene lost 6 bases and the J gene lost 0 bases, with 5 bases spanning the gap. This CDR3 region has 11 residues.

The chain is built from TRBV29-1 and TRBJ1-3, with unresolved D. Germline lookup yields CDR1 SQVTM and CDR2 ANQGSEA. Trimming shortened V by 1 base and J by 0 bases, and 4 bases separated the two germline ends. This CDR3 comprises 13 residues. CDR3 sequence: CSVEASSGNTIYF. CDR3 sequence (DNA): TGCAGCGTTGAAGCGAGCTCTGGAAACACCATATATTTT.

This clone was counted a few times. J is TRBJ2-3 and V is TRBV6-5; TRBD2 might be the D (5 bases). This CDR3 has 13 residues. Germline values: CDR1 MNHEY, CDR2 SVGAGI. V dropped 6 bases and J dropped 3 bases, with 10 bases sitting between them. The CDR3 region is CASSPGLTDTQYF. CDR3 coding DNA: TGTGCCAGCAGCCCCGGACTGACAGATACGCAGTATTTT.

The rearrangement uses TRBV10-1 and TRBJ2-2, with TRBD1 identical over 9 bases. This CDR3 has 16 amino acids. The trim removed 5 bases at V and 5 bases at J, leaving 9 bases unmatched. The germline gives CDR1 WNHNN, CDR2 SYGVQD (reference sequence). DNA for the CDR3: TGCGCCAGCAGTCCCGGGACAGGGAAAGGGACCGGGGAGCTGTTTTTT. It is translated as CASSPGTGKGTGELFF.

This clone showed up just a few times. The chain joins TRBV21-1 to TRBJ2-7; no check of the table's D call, TRBD1, against the DNA was made. TRBV21-1 is a documented pseudogene. CDR3 length: 16 residues. In DNA, the CDR3 is TGTGCCAGCAGCCCGCGGGACAGGGTTTTTTGTGACGAGCAGTACTTC. It is translated as CASSPRDRVFCDEQYF.

The chain links TRBV7-9 to TRBJ1-1, with no clear D. CDR3 size: 11 residues. V lost 5 bases and J 5 bases, leaving 6 bases between the germline ends. From germline, CDR1 is SEHNR and CDR2 FQNEAQ (reference sequence). CDR3 protein: CASSLNTEAFF. The CDR3 DNA sequence: TGTGCCAGCAGCCTAAATACTGAAGCTTTCTTT. Complete variable domain (other parts from reference TRBV7-9 and TRBJ1-1): DTGVSQNPRHKITKRGQNVTFRCDPISEHNRLYWYRQTLGQGPEFLTYFQNEAQLEKSRLLSDRFSAERPKGSFSTLEIQRTEQGDSAMYLCASSLNTEAFFGQGTRLTVV.

The chain couples TRBV9 to TRBJ2-2; TRBD2 is a possible D gene (6 bases). Deletions cut 7 bases from V and 5 bases from J, with 15 bases between. The germline gives CDR1 SGDLS, CDR2 YYNGEE. There are 14 residues in the CDR3. CDR3 residues: CASSGRAGTGELFF. As DNA, the CDR3 is TGTGCCAGCTCAGGCAGGGCGGGGACCGGGGAGCTGTTTTTT.

The genes are TRBV10-3 and TRBJ1-4; D possibly corresponds to TRBD1 (6 bases). This CDR3 contains 14 residues. V gave up 5 bases and J gave up 5 bases, with 12 bases separating them. Germline V gene data show CDR1 as ENHRY and CDR2 as SYGVKD. The CDR3 loop is CAISPGGANEKLFF. In DNA, the CDR3 is TGTGCCATCAGTCCCGGGGGGGCCAATGAAAAACTGTTTTTT.

The J gene is TRBJ2-3, the V gene TRBV7-3, with a tentative D call TRBD2 (6 bases). Germline V gene lookup returns CDR1 SGHTA and CDR2 FQGTGA. CDR3 size: 16 residues. Trimming removed 3 bases from V and 4 bases from J, with 17 bases in between. The DNA for the CDR3 is TGTGCCAGCAGCTTCGGGGGAGCGGTCAGTGCAGATACGCAGTATTTT. This sequence encodes CASSFGGAVSADTQYF.

This rearrangement joins TRBV7-9 to TRBJ1-4, with D unresolved. The germline gives CDR1 SEHNR, CDR2 FQNEAQ (reference sequence). The V gene lost 1 base and the J gene lost 5 bases, with 14 bases spanning the gap. This CDR3 has 16 residues. The DNA of the CDR3 is TGTGCCAGCAGCTTAGGGTCTACAGATCTCAATGAAAAACTGTTTTTT. Residues: CASSLGSTDLNEKLFF.

The chain has TRBV7-9 and TRBJ2-7; TRBD1 matches 9 bases. The germline CDR1 and CDR2 sequences are SEHNR and FQNEAQ (reference sequence). The CDR3 contains 14 residues. J was trimmed by 5 bases and V by 1 base; bases with no gene match: 3. CDR3 sequence: CASSLGTGVNEQYF. In DNA form, the CDR3 reads TGTGCCAGCAGCTTAGGGACAGGGGTAAACGAGCAGTACTTC.

The chain carries TRBV4-3 and TRBJ1-3, with 10 positions matching TRBD1. The CDR3 runs 15 residues. The junction had 4 bases not matched to a gene; V was cut back by 6 bases and J by 2 bases. Germline CDR1 is LGHNA and CDR2 is YSLEER. DNA for the CDR3: TGCGCCAGCAGGTCCGGGACAGGGGCTGGAAACACCATATATTTT. This codes for CASRSGTGAGNTIYF.

The V and J genes are TRBV7-3 and TRBJ2-3; D is unclear. V lost 2 bases and J 0 bases, leaving 6 bases between the germline ends. The CDR3 loop spans 14 amino acids. Germline CDR1 reads SGHTA; CDR2 reads FQGTGA. As DNA, the CDR3 is TGTGCCAGCAGCTTATCCAGGAGCACAGATACGCAGTATTTT. Translated, it gives CASSLSRSTDTQYF. The full variable domain, completed using reference TRBV7-3 and TRBJ2-3, is GAGVSQTPSNKVTEKGKYVELRCDPISGHTALYWYRQSLGQGPEFLIYFQGTGAADDSGLPNDRFFAVRPEGSVSTLKIQRTERGDSAVYLCASSLSRSTDTQYFGPGTRLTVL.

This clone was counted between two and nine times. This chain joins TRBV7-2 and TRBJ2-7, with TRBD2 as a possible D gene (7 bases). The germline V and J ends were trimmed by 6 bases and 3 bases, with 15 bases remaining between them. Per the germline V gene, CDR1 is SGHTA and CDR2 is FQGNSA. The CDR3 has 14 amino acids. CDR3: CASSKDGGLYEQYF. The CDR3 DNA sequence: TGTGCCAGCAGTAAAGACGGGGGGCTCTACGAGCAGTACTTC. Full variable domain (missing parts from reference TRBV7-2 and TRBJ2-7): GAGVSQSPSNKVTEKGKDVELRCDPISGHTALYWYRQSLGQGLEFLIYFQGNSAPDKSGLPSDRFSAERTGGSVSTLTIQRTQQEDSAVYLCASSKDGGLYEQYFGPGTRLTVT.

The chain combines TRBV7-9 with TRBJ1-1, with D uncertain. Germline V lookup: CDR1 SEHNR, CDR2 FQNEAQ (reference sequence). The CDR3 runs to 15 residues. V was cut by 5 bases and J by 1 base, with 14 bases left in between. CDR3 nucleotides: TGTGCCAGCAGCGAACCCCGGGTGGGGAACACTGAAGCTTTCTTT. Translated: CASSEPRVGNTEAFF.

The rearrangement links TRBV7-8 to TRBJ2-3, with 9 bases that match TRBD2. The CDR3 extends over 17 amino acids. Losses at the gene ends were 5 bases for V and 2 bases for J; bases not matched to a gene: 11. CDR1 and CDR2 (germline): SGHVS, FQNEAQ. The CDR3 nucleotides read TGTGCCAGCAGCCCACCCCCGCGCGGGGGGGTCACAGATACGCAGTATTTT. This gives the protein CASSPPPRGGVTDTQYF. Complete variable domain (other parts from reference TRBV7-8 and TRBJ2-3): GAGVSQSPRYKVAKRGQDVALRCDPISGHVSLFWYQQALGQGPEFLTYFQNEAQLDKSGLPSDRFFAERPEGSVSTLKIQRTQQEDSAVYLCASSPPPRGGVTDTQYFGPGTRLTVL.

CDR3 in amino acids: CASSEVGAGEKLFF. DNA for the CDR3: TGTGCCAGCAGTGAGGTGGGGGCGGGTGAAAAACTGTTTTTT. J is TRBJ1-4 and V is TRBV6-1; D perhaps matches TRBD1 (6 bases). The V and J ends lost 3 bases and 7 bases respectively, with 12 bases between them. CDR1 is MNHNS and CDR2 is SASEGT in the germline V gene. The CDR3 consists of 14 residues.

The J gene is TRBJ2-2, the V gene TRBV18; 11 bases line up with TRBD1. The CDR3 loop spans 14 amino acids. CDR1 and CDR2 from the germline V gene are KGHSH and LQKENI. The J segment lost 7 bases and the V segment lost 6 bases, leaving 4 bases of the junction unmatched. CDR3 DNA: TGTGCCAGCTCTGAGGACAGGGGGCTCGGGGAGCTGTTTTTT. Residues: CASSEDRGLGELFF.

CDR3 loop: CASSAETGTYGYTF. CDR3 sequence (DNA): TGCGCCAGCAGCGCGGAAACAGGGACCTATGGCTACACCTTC. V usage is TRBV5-1 and J usage is TRBJ1-2, with D maybe TRBD1 (6 bases). V lost 4 bases to trimming and J lost 4 bases, with 14 bases between them. The CDR3 extends over 14 amino acids. Germline V gene data show CDR1 as SGHRS and CDR2 as YFSETQ.

V gene TRBV10-3 combines with J gene TRBJ2-7, with 10 bases lining up with TRBD2. The CDR3 length is 15 residues. CDR1 is ENHRY and CDR2 is SYGVKD in the germline V gene. V lost 6 bases to trimming and J lost 2 bases; unmatched junction nucleotides: 7. CDR3 region: CAIRNLAGDPYEQYF. DNA of the CDR3: TGTGCCATCAGGAATCTAGCGGGGGACCCCTACGAGCAGTACTTC.

CDR3 residues: CAWSRGGPQHF. CDR3 sequence (DNA): TGTGCCTGGAGCAGAGGAGGGCCCCAGCATTTT. This chain joins TRBV30 and TRBJ1-5; D remains unclear. The V end was cut by 3 bases, the J end by 9 bases, with 9 bases between. The CDR3 is made up of 11 amino acids. CDR1 is GTSNPN, CDR2 SVGIG, per germline (reference sequence).

This sequence joins TRBV6-6 and TRBJ2-2; a weak D match, TRBD2 (6 bases). The germline V gene encodes CDR1 MNHNY and CDR2 SVGAGI (reference sequence). V gave up 6 bases and J gave up 6 bases, with 11 bases separating them. The CDR3 length is 13 residues. As DNA, the CDR3 is TGTGCCAGCAGGTTAAGCGGGTCCGGGGAGCTGTTTTTT. This sequence encodes CASRLSGSGELFF.

The chain combines TRBV6-1 with TRBJ2-7, with D uncertain. The CDR3 length is 15 residues. Deletions cut 1 base from V and 0 bases from J, with 10 bases between. Germline lookup yields CDR1 MNHNS and CDR2 SASEGT. CDR3 sequence (DNA): TGTGCCAGCAGTGAAGGACGGTACAGCTCCTACGAGCAGTACTTC. It codes for CASSEGRYSSYEQYF.